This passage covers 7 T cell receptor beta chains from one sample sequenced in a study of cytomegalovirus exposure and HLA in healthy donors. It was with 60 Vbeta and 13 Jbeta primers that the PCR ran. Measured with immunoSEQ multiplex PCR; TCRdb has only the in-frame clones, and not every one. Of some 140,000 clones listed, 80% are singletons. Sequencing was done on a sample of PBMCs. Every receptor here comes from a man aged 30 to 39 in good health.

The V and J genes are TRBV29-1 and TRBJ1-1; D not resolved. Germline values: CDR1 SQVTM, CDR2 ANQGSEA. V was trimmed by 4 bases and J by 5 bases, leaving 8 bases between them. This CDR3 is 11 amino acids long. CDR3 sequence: CSVVARTEAFF. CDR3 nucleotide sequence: TGCAGCGTTGTCGCGAGGACTGAAGCTTTCTTT.

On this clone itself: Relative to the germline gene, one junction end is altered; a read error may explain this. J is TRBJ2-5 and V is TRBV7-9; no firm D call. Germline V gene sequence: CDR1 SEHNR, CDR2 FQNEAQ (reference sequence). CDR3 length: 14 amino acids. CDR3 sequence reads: CSSSLDKLEETQYF. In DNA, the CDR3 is TGTTCCAGCAGCCTTGACAAGCTGGAAGAGACCCAGTACTTC.

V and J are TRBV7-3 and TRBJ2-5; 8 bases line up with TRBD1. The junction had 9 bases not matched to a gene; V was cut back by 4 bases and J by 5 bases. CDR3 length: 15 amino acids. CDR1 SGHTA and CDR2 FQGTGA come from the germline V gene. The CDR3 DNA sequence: TGTGCCAGCAGCTCTCAAGGCGGGACAGGCGAGACCCAGTACTTC. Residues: CASSSQGGTGETQYF.

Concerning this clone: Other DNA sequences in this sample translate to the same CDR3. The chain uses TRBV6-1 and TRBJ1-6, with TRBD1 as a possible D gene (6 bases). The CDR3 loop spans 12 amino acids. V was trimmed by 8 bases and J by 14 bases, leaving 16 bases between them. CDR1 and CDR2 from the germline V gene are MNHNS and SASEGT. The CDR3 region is CASGWDIQSLHF. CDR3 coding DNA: TGTGCCAGCGGTTGGGACATTCAGTCCCTCCACTTT.

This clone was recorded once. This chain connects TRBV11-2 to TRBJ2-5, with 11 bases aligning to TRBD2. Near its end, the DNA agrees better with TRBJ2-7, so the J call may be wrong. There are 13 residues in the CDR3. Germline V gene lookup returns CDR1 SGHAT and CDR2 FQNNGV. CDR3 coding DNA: TGTGCCAGCGGGACTAGCGGCTTTTACGAGCAGTACTTC. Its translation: CASGTSGFYEQYF.

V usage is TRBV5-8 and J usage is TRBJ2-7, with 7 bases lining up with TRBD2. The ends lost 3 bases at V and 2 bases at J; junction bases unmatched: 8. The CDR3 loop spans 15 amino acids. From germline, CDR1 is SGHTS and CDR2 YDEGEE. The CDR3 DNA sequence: TGTGCCAGCAGCTCCATAGGGGCGGGGGCCTACGAGCAGTACTTC. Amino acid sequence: CASSSIGAGAYEQYF.

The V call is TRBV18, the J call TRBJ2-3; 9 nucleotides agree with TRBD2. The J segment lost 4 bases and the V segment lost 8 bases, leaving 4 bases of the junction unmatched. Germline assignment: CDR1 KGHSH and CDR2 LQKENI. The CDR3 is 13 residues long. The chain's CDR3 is CASPSGRSDTQYF. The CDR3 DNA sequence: TGTGCCAGCCCGAGCGGGAGGTCAGATACGCAGTATTTT.